Shown below are 7 T cell receptor beta chains from a single sample sequenced in a study of blood T cells in healthy people across ages. Primers used in a second PCR of about 7 to 11 cycles were a sample-barcoded 5' primer and a J-beta primer mix. MiXCR was run by TCRdb on the 5' RACE reads, yielding one entry per CDR3 protein. The sample holds roughly 800,000 distinct CDR3 sequences; roughly 50% are singletons and the top ten take around 22%. The sequenced sample consisted of blood. These receptors came from a man aged 30-40 years in good health.

The chain has TRBV11-2 and TRBJ2-1; D gene ambiguous. V was trimmed by 5 bases and J by 3 bases, leaving 14 bases between them. From germline, CDR1 is SGHAT and CDR2 FQNNGV. The CDR3 runs to 15 residues. CDR3: CASSLGQINYNEQFF. As DNA, the CDR3 is TGTGCCAGCAGCCTTGGTCAGATCAACTACAATGAGCAGTTCTTC.

This clonotype occurred many times. V is TRBV4-3 and J is TRBJ2-5; 11 positions match TRBD2. Germline loops: CDR1 LGHNA, CDR2 YSLEER. This CDR3 spans 16 amino acids. J was trimmed by 5 bases and V by 0 bases; bases with no gene match: 5. In DNA form, the CDR3 reads TGCGCCAGCAGCCAAGATCGACTAGCGGGGCGGGAGACCCAGTACTTC. This sequence encodes CASSQDRLAGRETQYF.

The V call is TRBV4-3, the J call TRBJ2-7; no firm D call. This CDR3 region has 15 residues. Per the germline V gene, CDR1 is LGHNA and CDR2 is YSLEER. V gave up 0 bases and J gave up 1 base, with 10 bases separating them. The CDR3 protein is CASSQDAGYSYEQYF. In DNA form, the CDR3 reads TGCGCCAGCAGCCAAGATGCTGGGTATTCCTACGAGCAGTACTTC.

The CDR3 region has the DNA TGTGCCAGCATCAGAGGTGGACAGGGATCTTATGGCTACACCTTC. This codes for CASIRGGQGSYGYTF. The chain carries TRBV2 and TRBJ1-2; TRBD1 matches 8 bases. This CDR3 spans 15 amino acids. Germline V gene lookup returns CDR1 SNHLY and CDR2 FYNNEI. J gave up 5 bases and V 7 bases, and 12 bases lay outside the gene matches.

V is TRBV3-1 and J is TRBJ1-1; a weak D match, TRBD1 (6 bases). In germline, CDR1 is LGHDT, CDR2 YNNKEL (reference sequence). CDR3 length: 15 residues. The V gene lost 3 bases and the J gene lost 1 base, with 12 bases spanning the gap. For the CDR3, the DNA is TGTGCCAGCAGCCATGCCGGACAGCAGAACACTGAAGCTTTCTTT. Protein product: CASSHAGQQNTEAFF.

This sequence joins TRBV20-1 and TRBJ2-1, with 9 bases matching TRBD2. CDR3 length: 13 residues. From germline, CDR1 is DFQATT and CDR2 SNEGSKA (reference sequence). J gave up 5 bases and V 7 bases, and 6 bases lay outside the gene matches. Written as DNA, the CDR3 is TGCAGTGGCGCTAGCGGGATAGACAATGAGCAGTTCTTC. It translates to CSGASGIDNEQFF.

CDR3 nucleotides: TGTGCCAGCAGCCCAGCCCGTTTTGTTGAGACCCAGTACTTC. Amino acid sequence: CASSPARFVETQYF. The J gene is TRBJ2-5, the V gene TRBV3-1; the D is unclear. The CDR3 covers 14 residues. The germline gives CDR1 LGHDT, CDR2 YNNKEL (reference sequence). Trimming took off 4 bases at V and 5 bases at J, with 14 bases between the two ends.